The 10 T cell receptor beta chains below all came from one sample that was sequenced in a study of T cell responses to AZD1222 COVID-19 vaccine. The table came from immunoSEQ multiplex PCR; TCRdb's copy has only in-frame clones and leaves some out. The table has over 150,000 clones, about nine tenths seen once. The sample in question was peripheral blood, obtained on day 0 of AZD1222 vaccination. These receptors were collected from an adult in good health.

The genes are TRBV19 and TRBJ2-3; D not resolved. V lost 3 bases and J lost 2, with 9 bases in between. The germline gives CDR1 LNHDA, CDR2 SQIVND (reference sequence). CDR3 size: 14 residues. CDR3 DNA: TGTGCCAGTAGTATGGGATCTTACACAGATACGCAGTATTTT. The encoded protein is CASSMGSYTDTQYF. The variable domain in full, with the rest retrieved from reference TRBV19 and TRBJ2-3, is DGGITQSPKYLFRKEGQNVTLSCEQNLNHDAMYWYRQDPGQGLRLIYYSQIVNDFQKGDIAEGYSVSREKKESFPLTVTSAQKNPTAFYLCASSMGSYTDTQYFGPGTRLTVL.

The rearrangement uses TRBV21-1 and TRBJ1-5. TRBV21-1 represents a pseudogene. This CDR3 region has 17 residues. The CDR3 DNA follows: TGTGCCAGCAGCAAAGACCTTCCCGGGAGTAGCAATCAGCCCCAGCATTTT. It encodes CASSKDLPGSSNQPQHF.

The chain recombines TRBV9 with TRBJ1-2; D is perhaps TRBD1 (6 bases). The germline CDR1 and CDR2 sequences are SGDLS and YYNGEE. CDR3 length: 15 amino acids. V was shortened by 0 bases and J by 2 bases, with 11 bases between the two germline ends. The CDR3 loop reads CASSVGKTGNYGYTF. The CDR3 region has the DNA TGTGCCAGCAGCGTAGGGAAGACAGGCAACTATGGCTACACCTTC.

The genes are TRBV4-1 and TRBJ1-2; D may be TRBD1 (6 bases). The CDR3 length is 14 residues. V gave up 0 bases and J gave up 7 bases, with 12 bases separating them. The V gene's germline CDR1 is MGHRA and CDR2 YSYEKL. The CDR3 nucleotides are TGCGCCAGCAGCCAAGAAGCTGAGGGGGGTGGCTACACCTTC. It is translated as CASSQEAEGGGYTF.

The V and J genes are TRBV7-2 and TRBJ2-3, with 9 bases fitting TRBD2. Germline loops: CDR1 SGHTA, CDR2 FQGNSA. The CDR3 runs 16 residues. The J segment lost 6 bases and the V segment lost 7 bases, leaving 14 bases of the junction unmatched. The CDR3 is CASTIAYSGGRDTQYF. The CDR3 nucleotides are TGTGCCAGCACCATCGCCTATAGCGGGGGTAGGGATACGCAGTATTTT. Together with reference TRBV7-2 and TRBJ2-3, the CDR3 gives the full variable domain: GAGVSQSPSNKVTEKGKDVELRCDPISGHTALYWYRQSLGQGLEFLIYFQGNSAPDKSGLPSDRFSAERTGGSVSTLTIQRTQQEDSAVYLCASTIAYSGGRDTQYFGPGTRLTVL.

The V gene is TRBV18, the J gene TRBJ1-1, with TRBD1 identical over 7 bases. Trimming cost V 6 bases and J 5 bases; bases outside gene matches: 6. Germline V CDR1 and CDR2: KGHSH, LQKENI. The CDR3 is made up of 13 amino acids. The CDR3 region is CASSPTGNTEAFF. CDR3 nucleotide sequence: TGTGCCAGCTCGCCGACAGGGAATACTGAAGCTTTCTTT.

CDR3 loop: CASTQWGENQPQHF. The CDR3 region has the DNA TGTGCCAGTACACAGTGGGGGGAAAATCAGCCCCAGCATTTT. The gene calls are TRBV18 and TRBJ1-5, with a tentative D call TRBD1 (5 bases). V was pared by 9 bases and J by 4 bases, with 16 bases between. The CDR3 extends over 14 amino acids. Germline values: CDR1 KGHSH, CDR2 LQKENI.

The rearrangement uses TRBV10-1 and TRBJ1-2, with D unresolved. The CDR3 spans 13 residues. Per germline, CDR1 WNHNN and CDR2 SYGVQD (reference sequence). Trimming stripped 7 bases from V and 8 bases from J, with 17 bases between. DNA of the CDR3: TGCGCCAGCATGCCGATTCGGGGTTGGGGCTACACCTTC. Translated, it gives CASMPIRGWGYTF.

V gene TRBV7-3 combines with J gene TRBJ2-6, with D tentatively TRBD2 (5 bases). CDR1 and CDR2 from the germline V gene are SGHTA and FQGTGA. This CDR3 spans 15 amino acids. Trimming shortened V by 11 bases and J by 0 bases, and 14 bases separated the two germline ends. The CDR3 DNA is TGTGCCCCCGGGAACAGATCCTCTGGGGCCAACGTCCTGACTTTC. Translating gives CAPGNRSSGANVLTF.

DNA of the CDR3: TGTGCCAGTTCCTCCGCCGGGGAGCTGTTTTTT. Translation gives CASSSAGELFF. J is TRBJ2-2 and V is TRBV19, with D unclear. CDR3 length equals 11 residues. The germline gives CDR1 LNHDA, CDR2 SQIVND (reference sequence). Trimming took 8 bases from V and 6 from J, leaving 7 bases between them.